A selection of T cell receptor beta chains follows, all from one sample in a study of T-cell memory formation after mild COVID-19. TCRdb used MiXCR to reprocess the 5' RACE reads, holding one entry per CDR3 protein. The repertoire holds over 450,000 distinct CDR3 sequences, around 21% seen once, with around 13% in the top ten. The sample comprised PBMCs or a T cell subset sorted from them (not recorded which). Receptors were obtained from an adult woman who had mild COVID-19 (a few samples of this study predate the infection). Cell type and time point are not known. Each CDR3 is given with its conserved first and last residue. A D gene is named only where the DNA matches it firmly. Size is omitted from some rows. Given values are once, few, many or a class for expanded clones.

v_gene: TRBV9
d_gene: .
abundance: many
j_gene: TRBJ2-3
CDR3aa: CASSVVEGGTQYF
CDR3nt: TGTGCCAGCAGCGTAGTCGAGGGAGGTACGCAGTATTTT

v_gene: TRBV27
d_gene: .
abundance: .
j_gene: TRBJ2-5
CDR3aa: CASSSFSSFETQYF
CDR3nt: TGTGCCAGCAGTTCCTTCTCTAGCTTCGAGACCCAGTACTTC

v_gene: TRBV24-1
d_gene: .
abundance: few
j_gene: TRBJ2-7
CDR3aa: CATRGWCGSSLCSSYEQYF
CDR3nt: TGTGCCACCAGAGGTTGGTGTGGCAGCTCCTTATGTAGCTCCTACGAGCAGTACTTC

v_gene: TRBV28
d_gene: .
abundance: .
j_gene: TRBJ1-1
CDR3aa: CASTFSRGSNTEAFF
CDR3nt: TGTGCCAGCACCTTTAGTCGCGGATCGAACACTGAAGCTTTCTTT

v_gene: TRBV5-1
d_gene: TRBD1
abundance: .
j_gene: TRBJ2-7
CDR3aa: CASSLGTGGDYEQYF
CDR3nt: TGCGCCAGCAGCTTGGGGACAGGGGGTGACTACGAGCAGTACTTC

v_gene: TRBV28
d_gene: TRBD1
abundance: .
j_gene: TRBJ1-1
CDR3aa: CASSLWGRGRTEAFF
CDR3nt: TGTGCCAGCAGTTTATGGGGCAGGGGGCGCACTGAAGCTTTCTTT

v_gene: TRBV29-1
d_gene: .
abundance: .
j_gene: TRBJ1-1
CDR3aa: CSVAQMNTEAFF
CDR3nt: TGCAGCGTTGCCCAAATGAACACTGAAGCTTTCTTT

v_gene: TRBV5-6
d_gene: .
abundance: once
j_gene: TRBJ1-6
CDR3aa: CASSLDRANSPLHF
CDR3nt: TGTGCCAGCAGCTTGGATCGGGCGAATTCACCCCTCCACTTT

v_gene: TRBV7-9
d_gene: .
abundance: .
j_gene: TRBJ2-3
CDR3aa: CASSSGGRAVDTQYF
CDR3nt: TGTGCCAGCAGCTCCGGCGGCAGGGCGGTGGATACGCAGTATTTT

v_gene: TRBV12-3/TRBV12-4
d_gene: .
abundance: .
j_gene: TRBJ1-1
CDR3aa: CASRRPTGNTEAFF
CDR3nt: TGTGCCAGCAGACGCCCGACAGGGAACACTGAAGCTTTCTTT

v_gene: TRBV24-1
d_gene: TRBD1
abundance: many
j_gene: TRBJ2-3
CDR3aa: CATSERGQRWVTDTQYF
CDR3nt: TGTGCCACCAGTGAACGGGGACAGAGGTGGGTCACAGATACGCAGTATTTT

v_gene: TRBV20-1
d_gene: .
abundance: .
j_gene: TRBJ2-5
CDR3aa: CSARVGLHQETQYF
CDR3nt: TGCAGTGCTAGAGTAGGACTTCACCAAGAGACCCAGTACTTC

v_gene: TRBV7-9
d_gene: .
abundance: few
j_gene: TRBJ1-2
CDR3aa: CASSLASGGLGYGYTF
CDR3nt: TGTGCCAGCAGCTTAGCCTCGGGGGGGCTCGGCTATGGCTACACCTTC

v_gene: TRBV29-1
d_gene: .
abundance: few
j_gene: TRBJ2-1
CDR3aa: CSVEPPTSVHINLYNEQFF
CDR3nt: TGCAGCGTTGAGCCACCTACTAGTGTCCACATCAATCTCTACAATGAGCAGTTCTTC

v_gene: TRBV20-1
d_gene: .
abundance: few
j_gene: TRBJ1-1
CDR3aa: CSAKQMNTEAFF
CDR3nt: TGCAGTGCTAAGCAAATGAACACTGAAGCTTTCTTT

v_gene: TRBV12-3/TRBV12-4
d_gene: .
abundance: few
j_gene: TRBJ2-1
CDR3aa: CASLQGGGANNEQFF
CDR3nt: TGTGCCAGCCTCCAAGGAGGGGGGGCCAACAATGAGCAGTTCTTC

v_gene: TRBV9
d_gene: .
abundance: few
j_gene: TRBJ2-3
CDR3aa: CASSAGGGYTDTQYF
CDR3nt: TGTGCCAGCAGCGCAGGGGGGGGTTACACAGATACGCAGTATTTT

v_gene: TRBV2
d_gene: .
abundance: few
j_gene: TRBJ2-1
CDR3aa: CASKPEVYNEQFF
CDR3nt: TGTGCCAGCAAGCCAGAGGTCTACAATGAGCAGTTCTTC

v_gene: TRBV5-1
d_gene: .
abundance: .
j_gene: TRBJ2-3
CDR3aa: CASSDMGQGGTDTQYF
CDR3nt: TGCGCCAGCAGCGATATGGGGCAGGGAGGCACAGATACGCAGTATTTT

v_gene: TRBV20-1
d_gene: TRBD2
abundance: .
j_gene: TRBJ2-7
CDR3aa: CSAREVAGSYEQYF
CDR3nt: TGCAGTGCTAGAGAGGTAGCGGGATCCTACGAGCAGTACTTC

v_gene: TRBV7-2
d_gene: TRBD1
abundance: once
j_gene: TRBJ1-1
CDR3aa: CASSFSRGQGTEAFF
CDR3nt: TGTGCCAGCAGCTTCTCACGAGGACAGGGGACTGAAGCTTTCTTT

v_gene: TRBV12-3/TRBV12-4
d_gene: .
abundance: .
j_gene: TRBJ2-7
CDR3aa: CASSSRNMYEQYF
CDR3nt: TGTGCCAGCAGCTCGAGGAACATGTACGAGCAGTACTTC

v_gene: TRBV15
d_gene: .
abundance: few
j_gene: TRBJ2-7
CDR3aa: CATSRDGGARNEQYF
CDR3nt: TGTGCCACCAGCAGAGATGGGGGGGCTCGTAACGAGCAGTACTTC

v_gene: TRBV19
d_gene: TRBD1
abundance: .
j_gene: TRBJ2-7
CDR3aa: CASSIGQGHEQYF
CDR3nt: TGTGCCAGTAGTATAGGACAGGGACACGAGCAGTACTTC

v_gene: TRBV27
d_gene: .
abundance: few
j_gene: TRBJ2-7
CDR3aa: CASSLGTGFPYEQYF
CDR3nt: TGTGCCAGCAGTTTAGGCACAGGGTTCCCCTACGAGCAGTACTTC

v_gene: TRBV7-3
d_gene: .
abundance: many
j_gene: TRBJ1-1
CDR3aa: CASSLTDLGNTEAFF
CDR3nt: TGTGCCAGCAGCTTGACAGATCTTGGGAACACTGAAGCTTTCTTT

v_gene: TRBV3-1
d_gene: TRBD2
abundance: .
j_gene: TRBJ2-3
CDR3aa: CASSLSGRKADTQYF
CDR3nt: TGTGCCAGCAGCCTTAGCGGGAGGAAAGCAGATACGCAGTATTTT

v_gene: TRBV12-3/TRBV12-4
d_gene: .
abundance: .
j_gene: TRBJ1-1
CDR3aa: CASSLGAMNTEAFF
CDR3nt: TGTGCCAGCAGTTTAGGGGCGATGAACACTGAAGCTTTCTTT

v_gene: TRBV19
d_gene: .
abundance: few
j_gene: TRBJ2-7
CDR3aa: CASSMNGGLHEQYF
CDR3nt: TGTGCCAGTAGTATGAATGGGGGATTGCACGAGCAGTACTTC

v_gene: TRBV21-1
d_gene: .
abundance: few
j_gene: TRBJ2-1
CDR3aa: CASSYGGPAYNEQFF
CDR3nt: TGTGCCAGCAGCTATGGGGGCCCTGCCTACAATGAGCAGTTCTTC

v_gene: TRBV9
d_gene: .
abundance: .
j_gene: TRBJ2-1
CDR3aa: CASSDKGVSYNEQFF
CDR3nt: TGTGCCAGCAGCGATAAAGGGGTCTCCTACAATGAGCAGTTCTTC

v_gene: TRBV19
d_gene: .
abundance: .
j_gene: TRBJ2-7
CDR3aa: CATSGPTSYEQYF
CDR3nt: TGTGCCACCTCGGGTCCTACCTCCTACGAGCAGTACTTC

v_gene: TRBV19
d_gene: TRBD2
abundance: few
j_gene: TRBJ2-3
CDR3aa: CASSIRASGATDTQYF
CDR3nt: TGTGCCAGTAGTATACGGGCTAGCGGGGCCACAGATACGCAGTATTTT

v_gene: TRBV15
d_gene: .
abundance: .
j_gene: TRBJ2-3
CDR3aa: CATSTDNTDTQYF
CDR3nt: TGTGCCACCAGCACGGACAACACAGATACGCAGTATTTT

v_gene: TRBV7-9
d_gene: TRBD1
abundance: .
j_gene: TRBJ2-5
CDR3aa: CASNLQGQETQYF
CDR3nt: TGTGCCAGCAACCTACAGGGGCAAGAGACCCAGTACTTC

v_gene: TRBV7-2
d_gene: .
abundance: .
j_gene: TRBJ2-2
CDR3aa: CASSLVGGLAPGELFF
CDR3nt: TGTGCCAGCAGCTTAGTAGGAGGGCTAGCGCCCGGGGAGCTGTTTTTT

v_gene: TRBV7-9
d_gene: .
abundance: few
j_gene: TRBJ2-7
CDR3aa: CASSLHPGRAPGRSSYEQYF
CDR3nt: TGTGCCAGCAGCCTTCACCCCGGGAGAGCACCCGGGAGAAGCTCCTACGAGCAGTACTTC

v_gene: TRBV4-1
d_gene: TRBD2
abundance: .
j_gene: TRBJ2-7
CDR3aa: CASSQLVVAGALFHEQYF
CDR3nt: TGCGCCAGCAGCCAATTGGTAGTAGCGGGGGCTCTCTTCCACGAGCAGTACTTC

v_gene: TRBV7-9
d_gene: .
abundance: few
j_gene: TRBJ1-6
CDR3aa: CASSLGAYSFNSPLHF
CDR3nt: TGTGCCAGCAGCTTAGGGGCTTACAGCTTCAATTCACCCCTCCACTTT

v_gene: TRBV20-1
d_gene: TRBD1
abundance: once
j_gene: TRBJ2-3
CDR3aa: CRANDRDADTQYF
CDR3nt: TGCAGAGCTAACGACAGGGACGCAGATACGCAGTATTTT

v_gene: TRBV6-5
d_gene: .
abundance: many
j_gene: TRBJ2-5
CDR3aa: CASSHQPQETQYF
CDR3nt: TGTGCCAGCAGTCACCAACCACAAGAGACCCAGTACTTC

v_gene: TRBV9
d_gene: .
abundance: few
j_gene: TRBJ2-3
CDR3aa: CASSVGPTTDTQYF
CDR3nt: TGTGCCAGCAGCGTAGGCCCCACCACAGATACGCAGTATTTT

v_gene: TRBV7-9
d_gene: .
abundance: .
j_gene: TRBJ2-7
CDR3aa: CASSLGGGGPSYEQYF
CDR3nt: TGTGCCAGCAGCCTCGGGGGTGGGGGCCCTTCCTACGAGCAGTACTTC

v_gene: TRBV6-6
d_gene: TRBD1
abundance: .
j_gene: TRBJ1-4
CDR3aa: CASSRQGKNEKLFF
CDR3nt: TGTGCCAGCAGTAGACAGGGAAAGAATGAAAAACTGTTTTTT

v_gene: TRBV12-3/TRBV12-4
d_gene: .
abundance: .
j_gene: TRBJ1-5
CDR3aa: CASSSGDSNQPQHF
CDR3nt: TGTGCCAGCAGTTCCGGGGATAGCAATCAGCCCCAGCATTTT

v_gene: TRBV7-9
d_gene: TRBD2
abundance: few
j_gene: TRBJ2-5
CDR3aa: CASSRLTSGSGETQYF
CDR3nt: TGTGCCAGCAGCCGCCTGACTAGCGGGAGTGGGGAGACCCAGTACTTC

v_gene: TRBV29-1
d_gene: .
abundance: few
j_gene: TRBJ2-6
CDR3aa: CSVAGAPSGANVLTF
CDR3nt: TGCAGCGTTGCAGGGGCACCCTCTGGGGCCAACGTCCTGACTTTC

v_gene: TRBV7-6
d_gene: TRBD2
abundance: few
j_gene: TRBJ2-2
CDR3aa: CASSEREEAGELFF
CDR3nt: TGTGCCAGCAGCGAGCGGGAGGAGGCCGGGGAGCTGTTTTTT

v_gene: TRBV3-1
d_gene: .
abundance: .
j_gene: TRBJ2-7
CDR3aa: CASSQGYQYEQYF
CDR3nt: TGTGCCAGCAGCCAAGGCTACCAGTACGAGCAGTACTTC

v_gene: TRBV20-1
d_gene: .
abundance: few
j_gene: TRBJ2-5
CDR3aa: CSARDRGGVQTQYF
CDR3nt: TGCAGTGCTAGAGATCGCGGAGGGGTTCAGACCCAGTACTTC

v_gene: TRBV4-1
d_gene: .
abundance: few
j_gene: TRBJ1-1
CDR3aa: CASNTRQGMNTEAFF
CDR3nt: TGCGCCAGCAATACACGGCAGGGAATGAACACTGAAGCTTTCTTT

v_gene: TRBV7-3
d_gene: TRBD2
abundance: .
j_gene: TRBJ2-3
CDR3aa: CASSLSPSGGADTQYF
CDR3nt: TGTGCCAGCAGCTTAAGCCCTAGCGGGGGAGCAGATACGCAGTATTTT

v_gene: TRBV11-3
d_gene: .
abundance: few
j_gene: TRBJ2-1
CDR3aa: CASSLLGGLEQFF
CDR3nt: TGTGCCAGCAGCTTATTGGGGGGCCTTGAGCAGTTCTTC

v_gene: TRBV5-1
d_gene: TRBD1
abundance: few
j_gene: TRBJ1-1
CDR3aa: CASSWGQRGTEAFF
CDR3nt: TGCGCCAGCAGCTGGGGACAGCGGGGAACTGAAGCTTTCTTT

v_gene: TRBV6-4
d_gene: .
abundance: .
j_gene: TRBJ2-2
CDR3aa: CASSDLSTGELFF
CDR3nt: TGTGCCAGCAGTGATCTATCCACCGGGGAGCTGTTTTTT

v_gene: TRBV5-1
d_gene: .
abundance: few
j_gene: TRBJ1-1
CDR3aa: CASSLDPNSEAFF
CDR3nt: TGCGCCAGCAGCTTGGACCCGAATTCTGAAGCTTTCTTT

v_gene: TRBV5-1
d_gene: .
abundance: .
j_gene: TRBJ2-1
CDR3aa: CASSPTAGDGNEQFF
CDR3nt: TGCGCCAGCAGTCCTACGGCAGGGGACGGCAATGAGCAGTTCTTC

v_gene: TRBV6-2/TRBV6-3
d_gene: .
abundance: few
j_gene: TRBJ2-7
CDR3aa: CASSPWTLTFFEQYF
CDR3nt: TGTGCCAGCAGCCCCTGGACTCTAACCTTCTTCGAGCAGTACTTC